This is a list of T cell receptor beta chains from one sample in a study of cytomegalovirus exposure and HLA in healthy donors. The protocol was immunoSEQ multiplex PCR, while the TCRdb copy is restricted to in-frame clones and leaves out a portion. There are roughly 230,000 clones in the sample; around 91% occur only once, and approximately 3% lies in the top ten. The sample comprised PBMCs. Receptor source: a woman aged 30 to 39 in good health and CMV-seronegative. The CDR3 runs from the conserved cysteine through the conserved F or W. D genes are given only for firm matches.

J gene: TRBJ2-7
V gene: TRBV18
D gene: .
CDR3 protein: CASSLRGDYYEQYF
CDR3 DNA: TGTGCCAGCTCACTGAGGGGGGACTACTACGAGCAGTACTTC

J gene: TRBJ2-7
V gene: TRBV6-1
D gene: .
CDR3 protein: CASNYLYEQYF
CDR3 DNA: TGTGCCAGCAATTACTTGTACGAGCAGTACTTC

J gene: TRBJ2-2
V gene: TRBV12-5
D gene: TRBD2
CDR3 protein: CASGSLAGPNTGELFF
CDR3 DNA: TGTGCTAGTGGTTCGCTAGCGGGACCGAACACCGGGGAGCTGTTTTTT

J gene: TRBJ2-5
V gene: TRBV28
D gene: .
CDR3 protein: CASSLLGAQETQYF
CDR3 DNA: TGTGCCAGCTCTTTATTGGGGGCGCAAGAGACCCAGTACTTC

J gene: TRBJ2-4
V gene: TRBV7-9
D gene: TRBD2
CDR3 protein: CASSLSELGGMRSKNIQYF
CDR3 DNA: TGTGCCAGCAGCTTATCTGAGCTGGGGGGGATGAGGTCCAAAAACATTCAGTACTTC

J gene: TRBJ2-7
V gene: TRBV7-3
D gene: TRBD2
CDR3 protein: CASSLSGGSSYEQYF
CDR3 DNA: TGTGCCAGCAGCTTATCCGGGGGGAGCTCCTACGAGCAGTACTTC

J gene: TRBJ2-7
V gene: TRBV7-2
D gene: .
CDR3 protein: CASSSLPYEQYF
CDR3 DNA: TGTGCCAGCAGCTCCTTACCCTACGAGCAGTACTTC

J gene: TRBJ2-7
V gene: TRBV27
D gene: .
CDR3 protein: CASSPTFMRTLSYEQYF
CDR3 DNA: TGTGCCAGCAGTCCAACCTTTATGAGGACCCTCTCCTACGAGCAGTACTTC

J gene: TRBJ2-3
V gene: TRBV9
D gene: .
CDR3 protein: CASSVASDTQYF
CDR3 DNA: TGTGCCAGCAGCGTAGCATCAGATACGCAGTATTTT

J gene: TRBJ2-7
V gene: TRBV28
D gene: .
CDR3 protein: CASSTTAYEQYF
CDR3 DNA: TGTGCCAGCAGCACGACGGCCTACGAGCAGTACTTC

J gene: TRBJ2-7
V gene: TRBV5-6
D gene: .
CDR3 protein: CASSLEWTAISYEQYF
CDR3 DNA: TGTGCCAGCAGCTTGGAATGGACAGCTATCTCCTACGAGCAGTACTTC

J gene: TRBJ2-1
V gene: TRBV2
D gene: .
CDR3 protein: CASSLDSGKFF
CDR3 DNA: TGTGCCAGCAGTCTCGACAGCGGCAAGTTCTTC

J gene: TRBJ2-5
V gene: TRBV4-1
D gene: .
CDR3 protein: CASSHLSGFKGQETQYF
CDR3 DNA: TGCGCCAGCAGCCACCTATCCGGGTTCAAGGGCCAAGAGACCCAGTACTTC

J gene: TRBJ1-3
V gene: TRBV2
D gene: TRBD1
CDR3 protein: CASSEDRGSGNTIYF
CDR3 DNA: TGTGCCAGCAGTGAAGACAGGGGCTCTGGAAACACCATATATTTT